Ten or more counts support the clone carrying this TCR beta chain. V lost 4 bases to trimming and J lost 2 bases, with 12 bases between them. The length of the CDR3 is 14 residues. This sample was included in a study of spatial heterogeneity in lung cancer. Study background: Alpha-chain sequences were consistently detected in smaller numbers than beta-chain sequences.

Time point meaning: sample taken at primary tumor resection. Unsorted whole RNA of tumor, nontumor lung or frozen PBMC was sequenced. Unique molecular identifiers tagged every individual TCR cDNA molecule. TCRdb used MiXCR to reprocess the 5' RACE reads, holding one entry per CDR3 protein. The table records about 45,000 distinct CDR3 sequences, 6.5% to 8% of them present only once. This rearrangement joins TRBV12-3 or TRBV12-4 to TRBJ2-7; TRBD1 is a possible D gene (6 bases). The sample was PBMCs, taken at surgery. The sequence was collected from a female donor with early-stage non-small cell lung cancer. In DNA form, the CDR3 reads TGTGCCAGCAGTTCCACAGGGATACCCTACGAGCAGTACTTC. Protein product: CASSSTGIPYEQYF.